Described below is a single TCR beta chain sequence and its context. It has no known antigen specificity. No base quality values were provided; no much bigger clone lies one nucleotide off. TCRbeta CDR3 regions were amplified from genomic DNA by means of the immunoSEQ Assay, a bias-controlled multiplex PCR. As for the original processing: Nucleated cell counts per sample were estimated from amplification of reference gene primers within the assay. Sequence reads were collapsed and filtered to measure the absolute abundance of every unique TCRbeta CDR3 rearrangement. For each sample, productive Simpson clonality was calculated as the square root of Simpson's diversity index across productive rearrangements. TCRdb obtained this table from immuneACCESS and retained in-frame rearrangements with V and J assigned. These tables miss some clones; where compared with another copy, unresolved V genes account for less than half of the shortfall, and the remainder is unexplained. The V and J calls and clone size were taken over from that table, and D and trimming were inferred from the DNA. The sample yields around 400,000 clones; over 75% were counted once. Under 3% of the sample is in the top ten clones.

Trimming takes 7 bases from V and 1 base from J, and the germline ends sit 18 bases apart. The CDR3 has 16 amino acids, counting the end cysteine and phenylalanine. The DNA shown is the 48-base CDR3, in frame from base 1. The germline V gene (reference sequence) supplies CDR1 LNHDA and CDR2 SQIVND. At one collaborating source in Seattle, patients were enrolled during active infection and were followed longitudinally through the course of disease. Whole blood was collected in K2EDTA tubes by collaborating institutions according to the institutions' own protocols. Collaborator samples were shipped for TCRbeta analysis as frozen whole blood, isolated PBMCs, or DNA extracted from either sample type. These data come from a study of blood T cell repertoires in COVID-19 (dated by TCRdb to 2020 to 2021). Looking at the study overall: The collaborator samples originated in the United States, Italy and Spain and spanned the acute and convalescent phases of COVID-19. The prospective study material was composed of cDNA or gDNA derived from T cells, B-cell-depleted T cells, or PBMCs. Deeply sampled blood TCRbeta repertoires from subjects exposed to, actively infected with, or recovered from COVID-19 were included in the dataset. The repertoires were made available in a free public database intended to serve as a resource for research on the immune response to SARS-CoV-2. The samples were drawn from the first 160 participants of the ongoing ImmuneRACE study and from under 1,500 subjects provided by 6 global collaborators. The sample metadata nearly always contained a de-identified subject ID, COVID-19 status, age in years and sex. HLA class I and class II types, where available, came from metadata supplied by the sample provider rather than from assay-based typing. Results the study describes overall, beyond this receptor: The quantity of clinical and demographic metadata differed by source and by participant and was supplied without curation.

Sequenced material: peripheral blood. The sequence is built from TRBV19 and TRBJ2-3; a weak D assignment points to TRBD2 (7 bases agree). This TCR was sampled from a woman aged 55 to 70 with COVID-19, enrolled during active disease. The CDR3 in this case is CASKLYGGPGTDTQYF. The DNA sequence is given as TGTGCCAGTAAACTCTACGGGGGGCCTGGCACAGATACGCAGTATTTT.